This T cell receptor beta chain was found in a study of T cell responses to AZD1222 COVID-19 vaccine. Study conclusions and caveats: When two AZD1222 doses had been given, Spike-specific TCR breadth and depth rose. Donors were largely white British and mainly female; clonal diversity was possibly underestimated.

This CDR3 contains 15 residues. V lost 0 bases to trimming and J lost 3 bases; unmatched junction nucleotides: 5. The germline V gene has CDR1 LGHNA and CDR2 YSLEER. This clone was observed once. Antigen unknown. Some clones are missing from TCRdb's copy, which holds only in-frame ones; the method was immunoSEQ multiplex PCR. Found here are fewer than 200,000 clones, approximately 90% of them singletons; the top ten hold 3.5% to 5.5%. Sequencing used peripheral blood, obtained 28 days after the second dose of the MenACWY control vaccine. This clonotype was obtained from an adult who received the MenACWY meningococcal vaccine as a control. V and J are TRBV4-3 and TRBJ2-7, with 7 bases fitting TRBD1. CDR3 loop: CASSQDLQGYYEQYF. DNA of the CDR3: TGCGCCAGCAGCCAAGATCTACAGGGGTACTACGAGCAGTACTTC.